The source of this T cell receptor beta chain is a study of T cell responses to AZD1222 COVID-19 vaccine. The wider study: Investigators merged groups given second doses at roughly 4 or roughly 12 weeks.

The V end was cut by 10 bases, the J end by 5 bases, with 15 bases between. Germline lookup yields CDR1 ENHRY and CDR2 SYGVKD. The CDR3 is 13 amino acids. Whole-study findings and limits: Seropositive at baseline were only a handful of AZD1222 recipients. After two AZD1222 doses, spike-specific TCR breadth and depth rose versus day 0.

About this clone itself: The antigen is unknown.

Assay used: immunoSEQ multiplex PCR; TCRdb lists only in-frame clones, some missing. Of fewer than 250,000 clones listed, around 94% were seen once; the top ten hold 1% to 1.5%. The chain employs TRBV10-3 and TRBJ1-5; TRBD1 might be the D (5 bases). The sequence derives from an adult in good health. The sample in question was peripheral blood, obtained on day 0 of AZD1222 vaccination. The CDR3 nucleotides read TGTGCCACGAAGGACACAGACTATCAGCCCCAGCATTTT. This encodes CATKDTDYQPQHF.